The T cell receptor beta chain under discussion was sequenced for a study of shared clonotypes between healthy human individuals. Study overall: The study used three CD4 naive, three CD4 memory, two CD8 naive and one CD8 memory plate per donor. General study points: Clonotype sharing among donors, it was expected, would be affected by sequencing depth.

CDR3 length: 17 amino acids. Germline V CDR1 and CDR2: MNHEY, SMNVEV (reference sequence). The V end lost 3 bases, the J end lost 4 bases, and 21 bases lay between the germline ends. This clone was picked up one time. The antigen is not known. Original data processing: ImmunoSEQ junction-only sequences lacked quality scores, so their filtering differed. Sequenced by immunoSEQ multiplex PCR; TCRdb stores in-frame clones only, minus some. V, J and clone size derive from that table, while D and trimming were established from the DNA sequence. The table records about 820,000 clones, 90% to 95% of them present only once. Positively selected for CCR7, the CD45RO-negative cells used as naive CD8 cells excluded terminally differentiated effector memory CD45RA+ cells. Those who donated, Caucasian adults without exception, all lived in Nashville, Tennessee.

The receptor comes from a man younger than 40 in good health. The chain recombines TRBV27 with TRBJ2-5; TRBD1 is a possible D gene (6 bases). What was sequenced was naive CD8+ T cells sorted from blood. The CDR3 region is CASSLGVGASLGETQYF. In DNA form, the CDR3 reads TGTGCCAGCAGTTTGGGTGTGGGGGCGAGTTTGGGAGAGACCCAGTACTTC.